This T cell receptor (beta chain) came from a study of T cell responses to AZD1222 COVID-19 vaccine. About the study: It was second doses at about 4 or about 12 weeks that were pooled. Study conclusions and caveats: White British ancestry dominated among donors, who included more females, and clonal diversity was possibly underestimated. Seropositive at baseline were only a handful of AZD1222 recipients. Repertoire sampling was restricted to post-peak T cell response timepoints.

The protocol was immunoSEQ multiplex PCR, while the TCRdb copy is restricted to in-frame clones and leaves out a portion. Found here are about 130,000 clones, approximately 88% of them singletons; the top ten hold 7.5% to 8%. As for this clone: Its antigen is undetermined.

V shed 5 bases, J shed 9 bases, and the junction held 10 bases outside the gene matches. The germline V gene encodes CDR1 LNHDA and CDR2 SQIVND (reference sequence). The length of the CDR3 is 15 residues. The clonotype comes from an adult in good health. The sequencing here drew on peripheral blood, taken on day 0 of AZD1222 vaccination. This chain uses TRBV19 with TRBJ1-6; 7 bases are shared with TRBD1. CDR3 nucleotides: TGTGCCAGTAGTGATCGGGACAGCATCGTTTCACCCCTCCACTTT. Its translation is CASSDRDSIVSPLHF. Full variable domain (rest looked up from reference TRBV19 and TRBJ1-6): DGGITQSPKYLFRKEGQNVTLSCEQNLNHDAMYWYRQDPGQGLRLIYYSQIVNDFQKGDIAEGYSVSREKKESFPLTVTSAQKNPTAFYLCASSDRDSIVSPLHFGNGTRLTVT.